This passage covers 15 T cell receptor beta chains from one sample sequenced in a study of tumor-infiltrating lymphocytes in primary liver carcinoma. The study extracted blood RNA from unsorted whole blood and also extracted germline DNA. Starting material of about 480 ng total RNA yielded TCR beta cDNA via a constant-region primer. ARM-PCR was slightly modified, and three nested multiplex PCR rounds with it gave rise to the TCR beta libraries. TRBV1-TRBV30 forward and Cbeta reverse primers drove the first two roughly 10-cycle rounds. TCRdb reprocessed the multiplex PCR reads via MiXCR and lists one record per CDR3 protein. The sample contains some 320,000 distinct CDR3 sequences, over 55% of which appear only once. The sequenced sample was peripheral blood. Every receptor here comes from a man between 35 and 55 years old with primary liver carcinoma and hepatitis B virus infection.

On this clonotype: A much larger clonotype is one base distant, so this may be a read error. This chain uses TRBV5-1 with TRBJ1-2, with TRBD1 identical over 7 bases. The CDR3 is 14 residues long. Germline V gives CDR1 SGHRS, CDR2 YFSETQ. The CDR3 protein is CTSSPRDSNYGYTF. The CDR3 coding sequence is TGCACCAGCAGCCCCCGGGACAGTAACTATGGCTACACCTTC.

Of note for this clonotype: A read error may be the cause here, since a much bigger clone is one base away. The rearrangement joins TRBV6-1 to TRBJ2-1; 8 nucleotides match TRBD2. This CDR3 region has 17 residues. The ends lost 7 bases at V and 8 bases at J; junction bases unmatched: 19. In germline, CDR1 is MNHNS, CDR2 SASEGT. CDR3 amino acids: CASTDPPGGSDMDEQFF. For the CDR3, the DNA is TGTGCCAGCACCGACCCTCCGGGGGGGTCGGACATGGATGAGCAGTTCTTC.

With regard to this clonotype: One end of the junction fails to match germline, which may point to a read error. The V and J genes are TRBV10-2 and TRBJ1-2; D gene uncertain. This CDR3 is 13 amino acids long. Germline assignment: CDR1 WSHSY and CDR2 SAAADI. The CDR3 DNA reads as TGCGCCGGCAGTTTCCTAAAGGACTATGGATACACCTTC. Residues: CAGSFLKDYGYTF.

This clonotype was seen ten or more times. The genes are TRBV6-2 or TRBV6-3 and TRBJ2-2; tentatively, D is TRBD1 (6 bases). CDR3 length: 16 amino acids. Germline V gene data show CDR1 as MNHEY and CDR2 as SVGEGT. The V gene lost 5 bases and the J gene lost 4 bases, with 17 bases spanning the gap. In DNA, the CDR3 is TGTGCCAGCAGTCCAGGACAGAGCCTGGGCACCGGGGAGCTGTTTTTT. Translation gives CASSPGQSLGTGELFF.

This clonotype appeared a single time. This CDR3 is CASSFGEADTQYF. The CDR3 DNA reads TGTGCCAGCAGCTTCGGGGAGGCGGATACGCAGTATTTT. This sequence joins TRBV11-2 and TRBJ2-3, with a possible D match to TRBD2 (6 bases). The germline V gene has CDR1 SGHAT and CDR2 FQNNGV. Deletions cut 3 bases from V and 6 bases from J, with 10 bases between. The CDR3 has 13 residues. Looking up the rest from reference TRBV11-2 and TRBJ2-3 gives the full variable domain: EAGVAQSPRYKIIEKRQSVAFWCNPISGHATLYWYQQILGQGPKLLIQFQNNGVVDDSQLPKDRFSAERLKGVDSTLKIQPAKLEDSAVYLCASSFGEADTQYFGPGTRLTVL.

The chain recombines TRBV5-1 with TRBJ2-4; D might be TRBD2 (6 bases). The CDR3 is made up of 17 amino acids. The V end was cut by 5 bases, the J end by 1 base, with 19 bases between. Germline V lookup: CDR1 SGHRS, CDR2 YFSETQ. The CDR3 DNA reads TGCGCCAGCAGGGACGTAGCGGCCCTCGCGGCCAAAAACATTCAGTACTTC. This gives the protein CASRDVAALAAKNIQYF.

V and J are TRBV6-5 and TRBJ2-1, with TRBD2 identical over 8 bases. This CDR3 has 17 residues. The germline CDR1 and CDR2 sequences are MNHEY and SVGAGI. CDR3 in amino acids: CVSSPRYGREVYNEQFF. The CDR3 region has the DNA TGTGTTAGCAGTCCCCGTTATGGGCGGGAGGTCTACAATGAGCAGTTCTTC.

The chain has TRBV5-1 and TRBJ2-7; 8 bases fit TRBD2. Trimming cost V 0 bases and J 5 bases; bases outside gene matches: 7. Germline V gene data show CDR1 as SGHRS and CDR2 as YFSETQ. The CDR3 runs 15 residues. The CDR3 spells CASSLVGTSGHEQYF. CDR3 DNA sequence: TGCGCCAGCAGCTTGGTCGGGACTAGTGGTCACGAGCAGTACTTC. Combining the CDR3 with reference TRBV5-1 and TRBJ2-7 gives the whole variable domain KAGVTQTPRYLIKTRGQQVTLSCSPISGHRSVSWYQQTPGQGLQFLFEYFSETQRNKGNFPGRFSGRQFSNSRSEMNVSTLELGDSALYLCASSLVGTSGHEQYFGPGTRLTVT.

On this clonotype: A much larger clone differs by one base, so this may be a read error. It is likely a read error, because the conserved phenylalanine at the end of the CDR3 is missing. V and J are TRBV6-6 and TRBJ1-1; perhaps TRBD1 as D (6 bases). V lost 5 bases, J lost 1 base, and 17 bases lay in between. This CDR3 region has 16 residues. The V gene's germline CDR1 is MNHNY and CDR2 SVGAGI (reference sequence). The CDR3, as DNA: TGTGCCAGCAGTCCTCAGACAGGTTCGGGGAACACTGAAGCTTTCCTT. It specifies CASSPQTGSGNTEAFL.

This clonotype was observed a few times. The V gene is TRBV5-5, the J gene TRBJ2-2; 7 nucleotides align to TRBD1. There are 15 residues in the CDR3. With 0 bases clipped from V and 6 bases from J, the junction kept 5 bases outside the gene matches. Germline CDR1 and CDR2: SGHKS and YYEKEE (reference sequence). The CDR3 region has the DNA TGTGCCAGCAGCTTGGGTGACAGGGATTCCGGGGAGCTGTTTTTT. Encoded protein: CASSLGDRDSGELFF.

This clonotype was counted many times. This rearrangement joins TRBV29-1 to TRBJ2-2; the match to TRBD2 covers 9 bases. This CDR3 contains 19 residues. The V segment lost 4 bases and the J segment 6 bases; nucleotides outside the gene matches: 21. CDR1 and CDR2 from the germline V gene are SQVTM and ANQGSEA. In DNA form, the CDR3 reads TGCAGCGTTGTAGAGGGAATGTTGGCGGGAGGGCCCCTGGCCGGGGAGCTGTTTTTT. Protein product: CSVVEGMLAGGPLAGELFF.

In this sample, this clonotype turned up a few times. The rearrangement links TRBV12-3 or TRBV12-4 to TRBJ2-3, with TRBD2 matching over 8 bases. The CDR3 consists of 15 residues. The V segment lost 6 bases and the J segment 2 bases; nucleotides outside the gene matches: 7. The chain's CDR3 is CASSPTSVTTDTQYF. For the CDR3, the DNA is TGTGCCAGCAGCCCGACTAGCGTCACCACAGATACGCAGTATTTT.

As for this clonotype: This may be a read error: a much more frequent sequence differs by one nucleotide. The chain couples TRBV12-3 or TRBV12-4 to TRBJ2-3; 10 bases align to TRBD1. CDR3 length: 15 residues. J lost 5 bases, V lost 7 bases, and 9 bases had no gene match. CDR3: CASNQTGGGGDTQYF. CDR3 sequence (DNA): TGTGCCAGCAACCAGACAGGGGGCGGGGGAGATACGCAGTATTTT.

On this clonotype: Here the CDR3 omits its conserved ending phenylalanine or tryptophan, so a read error is the likely source. The DNA is omitted, as the CDR3 cannot be located on it reliably, and the CDR3 follows TCRdb's listing. The rearrangement uses TRBV5-6 and TRBJ2-7; no check of the table's D call, TRBD1, against the DNA was made. Looked up from germline, CDR1 is SGHDT and CDR2 is YYEEEE. The CDR3 is 16 amino acids in total, end residues counted. The CDR3 here is CASSQGTGGFNYEQHS.

This clonotype was counted once. The CDR3 does not close with the conserved phenylalanine or tryptophan, likely indicating a read error. This rearrangement joins TRBV5-6 to TRBJ2-2, with D perhaps matching TRBD1 or TRBD2 (5 bases each). Germline assignment: CDR1 SGHDT and CDR2 YYEEEE. The CDR3 totals 15 residues. V lost 3 bases and J lost 5, with 14 bases in between. CDR3 protein: CASSSGTVGTGELFI. The CDR3 nucleotides read TGTGCCAGCAGCTCCGGGACCGTAGGGACCGGGGAGCTGTTTATT.